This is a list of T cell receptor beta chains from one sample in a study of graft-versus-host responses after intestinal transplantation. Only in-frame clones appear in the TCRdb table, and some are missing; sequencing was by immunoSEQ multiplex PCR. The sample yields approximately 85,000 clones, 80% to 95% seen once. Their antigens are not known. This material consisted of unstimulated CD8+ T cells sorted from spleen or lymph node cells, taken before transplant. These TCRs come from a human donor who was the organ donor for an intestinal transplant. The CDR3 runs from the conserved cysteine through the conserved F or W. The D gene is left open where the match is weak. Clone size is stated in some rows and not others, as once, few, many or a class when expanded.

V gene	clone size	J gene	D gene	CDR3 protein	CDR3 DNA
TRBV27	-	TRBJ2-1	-	CASSLGIKQFF	TGTGCCAGCAGTTTGGGCATAAAGCAGTTCTTC
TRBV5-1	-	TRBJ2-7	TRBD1	CASSLDRGVEQYF	TGCGCCAGCAGCTTGGACAGGGGGGTCGAGCAGTACTTC
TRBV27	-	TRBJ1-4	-	CASSLLHSANEKLFF	TGTGCCAGCAGTCTACTCCACTCGGCTAATGAAAAACTGTTTTTT
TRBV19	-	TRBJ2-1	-	CASSATSPSYNEQFF	TGTGCCAGTAGTGCAACTAGTCCCTCCTACAATGAGCAGTTCTTC
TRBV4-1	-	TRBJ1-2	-	CASSQLTRGPGYTF	TGCGCCAGCAGCCAACTAACCAGGGGCCCGGGCTACACCTTC
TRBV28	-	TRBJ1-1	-	CASSLSYDSYPFNDEAFF	TGTGCCAGCAGTTTATCATACGACAGCTACCCATTCAACGACGAAGCTTTCTTT
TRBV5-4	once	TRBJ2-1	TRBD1	CASSGSGDRGLNEQFF	TGTGCCAGCAGCGGGTCGGGGGACAGGGGGCTGAATGAGCAGTTCTTC
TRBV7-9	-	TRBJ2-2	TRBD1	CASSQGQGDTGELFF	TGTGCCAGCAGCCAGGGACAGGGGGACACCGGGGAGCTGTTTTTT
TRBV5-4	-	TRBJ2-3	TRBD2	CASSLGLGAGGLRTDTQYF	TGTGCCAGCAGCTTGGGGCTGGGAGCGGGGGGGCTCAGGACAGATACGCAGTATTTT
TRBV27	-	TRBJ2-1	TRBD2	CASRSGGPYNEQFF	TGTGCCAGCCGTTCGGGGGGGCCTTACAATGAGCAGTTCTTC
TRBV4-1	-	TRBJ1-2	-	CASSHPTGRGYTF	TGCGCCAGCAGCCATCCAACAGGGCGAGGCTACACCTTC
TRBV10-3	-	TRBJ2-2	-	CAISESPAGASTGELFF	TGTGCCATCAGTGAGTCGCCGGCAGGGGCGAGCACCGGGGAGCTGTTTTTT
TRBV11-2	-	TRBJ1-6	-	CASSLGRAQGSNSPLHF	TGTGCCAGCAGCTTAGGTCGGGCCCAGGGTTCGAATTCACCCCTCCACTTT
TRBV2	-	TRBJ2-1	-	CASSVEGWLF	TGTGCCAGCAGTGTTGAGGGATGGCTCTTC
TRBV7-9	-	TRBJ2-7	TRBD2	CASSIGGTRVYEQYF	TGTGCCAGCAGCATAGGGGGGACTAGGGTGTACGAGCAGTACTTC
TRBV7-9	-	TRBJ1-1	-	CASRPGEYTEAFF	TGTGCCAGCAGACCAGGGGAATACACTGAAGCTTTCTTT
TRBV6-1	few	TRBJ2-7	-	CASREGTFYEQYF	TGTGCCAGCAGGGAGGGGACCTTCTACGAGCAGTACTTC
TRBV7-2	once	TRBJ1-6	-	CASSSTGSPLHF	TGTGCCAGCAGCTCCACAGGTTCACCCCTCCACTTT
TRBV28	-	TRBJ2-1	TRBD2	CASTAGGGNEQFF	TGTGCCAGCACCGCGGGAGGCGGTAATGAGCAGTTCTTC
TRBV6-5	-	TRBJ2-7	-	CASNLLQGFYEQYF	TGTGCCAGCAACCTCCTTCAGGGGTTCTACGAGCAGTACTTC
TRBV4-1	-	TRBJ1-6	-	CASSQNVGRYSPLHF	TGCGCCAGCAGCCAGAACGTGGGCCGTTATTCACCCCTCCACTTT
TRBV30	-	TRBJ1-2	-	CAWSVHARGRDGYTF	TGTGCCTGGAGTGTACACGCCCGGGGGAGGGATGGCTACACCTTC
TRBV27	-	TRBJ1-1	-	CASTPSPMNTEAFF	TGTGCCAGCACCCCCAGTCCCATGAACACTGAAGCTTTCTTT
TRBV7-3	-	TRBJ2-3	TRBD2	CASSLPLAGLTDTQYF	TGTGCCAGCAGCTTACCCCTAGCGGGCCTCACAGATACGCAGTATTTT
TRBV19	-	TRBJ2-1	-	CASSPGGYNEQFF	TGTGCCAGTAGTCCCGGGGGTTACAATGAGCAGTTCTTC
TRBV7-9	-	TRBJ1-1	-	CASSHGTGGTPEAFF	TGTGCCAGCAGCCACGGGACGGGGGGTACGCCTGAAGCTTTCTTT
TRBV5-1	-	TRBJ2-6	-	CATAEGAVPVLTF	TGCGCCACCGCCGAAGGGGCCGTCCCCGTCCTGACTTTC
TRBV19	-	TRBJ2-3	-	CASSRAGAPDTQYF	TGTGCCAGTAGTAGGGCAGGGGCCCCAGATACGCAGTATTTT
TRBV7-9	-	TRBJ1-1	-	CASSLGDSTEAFF	TGTGCCAGCAGCTTAGGGGACTCCACTGAAGCTTTCTTT
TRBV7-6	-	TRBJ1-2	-	CASSFDRGELTHYGYTF	TGTGCCAGCAGCTTTGATCGGGGGGAATTAACTCACTATGGCTACACCTTC
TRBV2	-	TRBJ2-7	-	CASSGGFGASYEQYF	TGTGCCAGCAGTGGCGGATTCGGCGCCTCCTACGAGCAGTACTTC
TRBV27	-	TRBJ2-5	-	CASSFFQGREQYF	TGTGCCAGCAGTTTTTTTCAGGGTCGGGAGCAGTACTTC
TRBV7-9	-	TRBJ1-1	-	CASSSSLFEAFF	TGTGCCAGCAGCTCAAGCCTATTCGAAGCTTTCTTT
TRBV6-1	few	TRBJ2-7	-	CASSEGTFSSYEQYF	TGTGCCAGCAGTGAAGGGACTTTTAGCTCCTACGAGCAGTACTTC
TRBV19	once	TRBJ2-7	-	CASAPRGGAYEQYF	TGTGCCAGTGCTCCGCGCGGGGGCGCCTACGAGCAGTACTTC